Listed below are T cell receptor beta chains from one sample, sequenced in a study of shared clonotypes between healthy human individuals. Produced via immunoSEQ multiplex PCR; TCRdb's table is partial and in-frame only. This table has about 680,000 clones, about 90% appearing once. The sequencing sample was made of naive CD8+ T cells sorted from blood. These receptors were collected from a man younger than 40 in good health. Each CDR3 is given without its conserved first and last residue. The D gene is left open where the match is weak. Expanded clones get a size class; other rows say once, few or many, or leave the size out.

TRBD1,once,TRBV6-5,ASSPTGGEQPQH
TRBD2,-,TRBV6-6,ASSYVGAGGSYEQY
TRBD2,-,TRBV6-5,ASSYLASGPQETQY
-,-,TRBV7-6,ASSSRSWETQY
TRBD1,-,TRBV29-1,SALGTGRSSKNIQY
-,-,TRBV7-2,ASSPIGAGGTKETQY
TRBD2,-,TRBV28,ASSLSGRIYNEQF
TRBD1,-,TRBV11-2,ASSLDFWEQGAKQETQY
-,-,TRBV5-6,ASSFGTVEKLF
-,once,TRBV5-5,ASSLVGQPGHSTDTQY
TRBD2,-,TRBV4-1,ASSQESPWTSGAVETQY
-,once,TRBV4-1,ASSQGWAADQPQH
-,-,TRBV5-1,ASSLETPRDTQY
TRBD2,-,TRBV5-8,ASSVAGGPYEQY
-,-,TRBV19,ASSAAWVGTYEQY
TRBD1,-,TRBV27,ASSQGFAETQY
-,-,TRBV4-3,ASSHTGGPGELF
-,once,TRBV7-9,ATETLLATSYNEQF
TRBD1,once,TRBV7-9,ASSRGQGALNSPLH
TRBD2,-,TRBV11-3,ASSFLADNEQF
-,once,TRBV7-9,ASSQLEKLF
-,-,TRBV4-3,ASSSRGSEENEQY
-,-,TRBV5-4,ASSVDVGWNEQF
-,-,TRBV6-5,ASSYPGRNYEQY
-,-,TRBV5-4,ASSLGAGTEAF
-,-,TRBV28,ASSSRRPRPIVLPEKLF
-,-,TRBV5-1,ASSLVDGTYEQY
-,-,TRBV5-4,ASSQGYTGELF
-,-,TRBV2,ASSPRSNPYEQY
TRBD2,-,TRBV10-3,AISGGLAIDEQF
TRBD1,-,TRBV7-9,ATRLAGQGAREQY
-,-,TRBV13,ASSLGTGNEQF
TRBD1,-,TRBV27,ASSRDSTYEQY
TRBD2,-,TRBV9,ASSVGSGLAPYNEQF
-,-,TRBV7-8,ASSLTARETQY
TRBD2,-,TRBV9,ASSVGRASGNEQY
-,-,TRBV27,ASILTGPGWYEQY